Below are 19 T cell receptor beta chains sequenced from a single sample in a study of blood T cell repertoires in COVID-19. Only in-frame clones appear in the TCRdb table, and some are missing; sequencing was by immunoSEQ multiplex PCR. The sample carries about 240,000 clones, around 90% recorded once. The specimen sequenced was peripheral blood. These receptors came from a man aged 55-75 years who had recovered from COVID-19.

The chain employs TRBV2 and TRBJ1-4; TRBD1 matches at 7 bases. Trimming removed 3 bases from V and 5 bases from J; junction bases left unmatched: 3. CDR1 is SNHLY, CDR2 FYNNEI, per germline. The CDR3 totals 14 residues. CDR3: CASSDQGQNEKLFF. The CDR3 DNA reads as TGTGCCAGCAGTGATCAGGGACAGAATGAAAAACTGTTTTTT.

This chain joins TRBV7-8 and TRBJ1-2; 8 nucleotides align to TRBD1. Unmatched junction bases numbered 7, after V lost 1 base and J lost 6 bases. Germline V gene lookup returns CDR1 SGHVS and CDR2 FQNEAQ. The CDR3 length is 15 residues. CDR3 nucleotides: TGTGCCAGCAGCTTAGGCAACAGGGGGAGGGATGGCTACACCTTC. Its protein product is CASSLGNRGRDGYTF.

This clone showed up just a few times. The CDR3 is CASSGTELDRVTEAFF. CDR3 in DNA: TGTGCCAGCAGCGGAACCGAACTGGACAGGGTTACTGAAGCTTTCTTT. V usage is TRBV11-2 and J usage is TRBJ1-1, with TRBD1 matching over 8 bases. Trimming cost V 5 bases and J 5 bases; bases outside gene matches: 13. This CDR3 is 16 amino acids long. The germline gives CDR1 SGHAT, CDR2 FQNNGV.

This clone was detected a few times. The CDR3 DNA follows: TGTGCCAGCAGTTCCCCTAGGGCAGGGTTGGAGAACACTGAAGCTTTCTTT. Protein sequence: CASSSPRAGLENTEAFF. This chain links TRBV28 with TRBJ1-1; a weak D match, TRBD1 (5 bases). From germline, CDR1 is MDHEN and CDR2 SYDVKM. The CDR3 covers 17 residues. Between the trimmed V and J ends, which lost 4 bases and 1 base, there was a span of 19 bases. Full variable domain (remainder filled in from reference TRBV28 and TRBJ1-1): DVKVTQSSRYLVKRTGEKVFLECVQDMDHENMFWYRQDPGLGLRLIYFSYDVKMKEKGDIPEGYSVSREKKERFSLILESASTNQTSMYLCASSSPRAGLENTEAFFGQGTRLTVV.

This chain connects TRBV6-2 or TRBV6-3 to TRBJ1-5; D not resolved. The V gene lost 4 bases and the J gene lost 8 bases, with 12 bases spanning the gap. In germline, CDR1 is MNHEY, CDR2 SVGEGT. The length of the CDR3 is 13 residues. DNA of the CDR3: TGTGCCAGCAGTTTCCGGGGATTGGAGCCCCAGCATTTT. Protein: CASSFRGLEPQHF.

The chain's CDR3 is CASSLDGSVGYTF. The CDR3 DNA is TGCGCCAGCAGCTTGGATGGTAGCGTGGGCTACACCTTC. This sequence joins TRBV5-1 and TRBJ1-2; D is ambiguous. The CDR3 contains 13 residues. Germline assignment: CDR1 SGHRS and CDR2 YFSETQ. V dropped 0 bases and J dropped 8 bases, with 11 bases sitting between them.

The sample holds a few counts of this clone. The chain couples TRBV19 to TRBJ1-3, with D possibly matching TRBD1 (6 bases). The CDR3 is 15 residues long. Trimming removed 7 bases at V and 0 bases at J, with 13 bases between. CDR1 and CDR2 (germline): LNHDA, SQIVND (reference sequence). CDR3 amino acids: CASKNRAISGNTIYF. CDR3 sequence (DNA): TGTGCCAGTAAGAACAGGGCCATCTCTGGAAACACCATATATTTT.

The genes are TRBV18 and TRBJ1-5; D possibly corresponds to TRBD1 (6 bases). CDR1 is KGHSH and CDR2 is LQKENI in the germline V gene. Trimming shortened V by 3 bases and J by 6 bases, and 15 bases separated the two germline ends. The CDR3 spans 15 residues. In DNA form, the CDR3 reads TGTGCCAGCTCACCTAGAGCAGGGGAGGGTCAGCCCCAGCATTTT. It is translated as CASSPRAGEGQPQHF.

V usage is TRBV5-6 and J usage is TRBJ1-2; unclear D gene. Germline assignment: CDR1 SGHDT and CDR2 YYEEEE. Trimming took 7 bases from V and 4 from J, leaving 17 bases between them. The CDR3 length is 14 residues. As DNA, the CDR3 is TGTGCCAGCCGCTACTTCCAGGTGGCCTATGGCTACACCTTC. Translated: CASRYFQVAYGYTF.

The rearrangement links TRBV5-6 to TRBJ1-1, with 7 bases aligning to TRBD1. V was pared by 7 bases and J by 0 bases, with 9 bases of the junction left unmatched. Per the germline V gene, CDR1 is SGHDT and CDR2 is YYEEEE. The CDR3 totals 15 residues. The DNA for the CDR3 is TGTGCCAGCGGTTATCCGACAGGGATGAACACTGAAGCTTTCTTT. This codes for CASGYPTGMNTEAFF.

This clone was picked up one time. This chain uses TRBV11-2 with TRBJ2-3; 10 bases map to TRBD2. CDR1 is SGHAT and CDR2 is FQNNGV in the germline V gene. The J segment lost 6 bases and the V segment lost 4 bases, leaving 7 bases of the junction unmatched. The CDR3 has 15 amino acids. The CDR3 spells CASSSQRGGPDTQYF. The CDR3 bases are TGTGCCAGCAGCTCCCAGCGGGGGGGCCCCGATACGCAGTATTTT.

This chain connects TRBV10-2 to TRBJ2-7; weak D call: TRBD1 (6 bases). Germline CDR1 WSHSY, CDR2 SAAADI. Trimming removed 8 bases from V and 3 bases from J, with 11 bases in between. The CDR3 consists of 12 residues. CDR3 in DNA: TGCGCCAGCGGACAGAGTCACTACGAGCAGTACTTC. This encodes CASGQSHYEQYF.

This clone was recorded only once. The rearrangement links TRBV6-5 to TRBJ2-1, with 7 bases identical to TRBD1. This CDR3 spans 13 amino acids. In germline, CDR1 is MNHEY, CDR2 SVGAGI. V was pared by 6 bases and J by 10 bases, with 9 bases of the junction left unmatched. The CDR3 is CASSQIGQDEQFF. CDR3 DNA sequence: TGTGCCAGCAGCCAGATCGGACAGGACGAGCAGTTCTTC.

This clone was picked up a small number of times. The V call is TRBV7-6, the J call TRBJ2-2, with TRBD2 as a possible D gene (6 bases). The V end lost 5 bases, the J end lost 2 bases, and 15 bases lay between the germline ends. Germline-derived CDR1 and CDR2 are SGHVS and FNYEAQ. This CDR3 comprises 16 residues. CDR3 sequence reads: CASSPGAGRNTGELFF. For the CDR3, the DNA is TGTGCCAGCAGCCCAGGTGCGGGACGAAACACCGGGGAGCTGTTTTTT.

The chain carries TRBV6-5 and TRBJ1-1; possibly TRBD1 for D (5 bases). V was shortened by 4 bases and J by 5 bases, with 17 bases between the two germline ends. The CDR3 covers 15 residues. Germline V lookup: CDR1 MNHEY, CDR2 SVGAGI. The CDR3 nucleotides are TGTGCCAGCAGTTTTCTGGGGCGCGGGGGAACTGAAGCTTTCTTT. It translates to CASSFLGRGGTEAFF.

The CDR3 sequence is CASSIVAGSSYEQYF. The CDR3 DNA is TGTGCCAGTAGTATAGTGGCGGGGAGCTCCTACGAGCAGTACTTC. The chain carries TRBV19 and TRBJ2-7, with D possibly matching TRBD2 (6 bases). The CDR3 runs 15 residues. Looked up from germline, CDR1 is LNHDA and CDR2 is SQIVND (reference sequence). The V end lost 1 base, the J end lost 0 bases, and 10 bases lay between the germline ends.

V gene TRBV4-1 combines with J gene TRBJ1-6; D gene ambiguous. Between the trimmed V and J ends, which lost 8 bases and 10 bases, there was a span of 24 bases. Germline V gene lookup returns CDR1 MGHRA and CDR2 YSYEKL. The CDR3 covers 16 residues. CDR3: CASRPLTKGLRSPLHF. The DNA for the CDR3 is TGCGCCAGCCGTCCCCTAACTAAAGGTTTAAGGTCACCCCTCCACTTT.

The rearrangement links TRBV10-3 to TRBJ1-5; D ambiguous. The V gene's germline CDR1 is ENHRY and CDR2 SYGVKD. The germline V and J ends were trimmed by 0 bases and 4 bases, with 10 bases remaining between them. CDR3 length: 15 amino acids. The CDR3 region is CAISESRGTNQPQHF. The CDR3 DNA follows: TGTGCCATCAGTGAGTCGCGGGGTACTAATCAGCCCCAGCATTTT.

This CDR3 is CASSYRETGGQHTIYF. The CDR3 DNA reads as TGTGCCAGCAGCTACAGGGAGACAGGGGGCCAGCACACCATATATTTT. The chain combines TRBV6-7 with TRBJ1-3; 10 bases map to TRBD1. TRBV6-7 is marked as an open reading frame, function uncertain. This CDR3 comprises 16 residues. V lost 6 bases to trimming and J lost 8 bases; unmatched junction nucleotides: 13.